The entry that follows covers one T cell receptor beta chain sequence. The CDR3 is 17 amino acids. V dropped 0 bases and J dropped 3; count of bases not matched to a gene: 5. Germline V CDR1 and CDR2: SGHRS, YFSETQ. The data belong to a study of T cell responses to AZD1222 COVID-19 vaccine. Data came from immunoSEQ multiplex PCR; TCRdb stores just in-frame clones and leaves some out. Of 110,000 to 150,000 clones listed, about 94% are singletons. The sequencing here drew on peripheral blood, taken on day 0 of AZD1222 vaccination. The sequence was obtained from an adult in good health. The chain employs TRBV5-1 and TRBJ2-2; 10 nucleotides align to TRBD2. The CDR3 DNA sequence: TGCGCCAGCAGCTTGGCCGGTAGCGGGAGGTACACCGGGGAGCTGTTTTTT. This encodes CASSLAGSGRYTGELFF.